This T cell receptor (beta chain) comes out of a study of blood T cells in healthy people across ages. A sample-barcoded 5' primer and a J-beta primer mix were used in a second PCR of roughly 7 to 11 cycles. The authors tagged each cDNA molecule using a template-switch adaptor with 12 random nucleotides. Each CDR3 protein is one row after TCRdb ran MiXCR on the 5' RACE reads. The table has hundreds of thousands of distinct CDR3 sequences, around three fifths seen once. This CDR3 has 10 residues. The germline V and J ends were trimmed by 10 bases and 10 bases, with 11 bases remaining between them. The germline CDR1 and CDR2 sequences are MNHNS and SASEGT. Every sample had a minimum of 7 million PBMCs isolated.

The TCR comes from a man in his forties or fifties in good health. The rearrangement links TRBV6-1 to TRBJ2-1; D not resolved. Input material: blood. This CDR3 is CATQKAEQFF. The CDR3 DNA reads TGTGCCACCCAAAAGGCGGAGCAGTTCTTC.